The 9 T cell receptor beta chains presented below share a single source sample, sequenced in a study of cytomegalovirus exposure and HLA in healthy donors. It was with 60 Vbeta and 13 Jbeta primers that the PCR ran. The method was immunoSEQ multiplex PCR; TCRdb's version includes in-frame clones alone and lacks a portion of them. The profile shows under 200,000 clones, roughly 77% of them singletons. The sequencing sample was made of PBMCs. Every receptor here comes from a woman in her thirties or forties in good health and CMV-seropositive.

This clone was seen once. V is TRBV7-7 and J is TRBJ2-5, with TRBD1 matching over 7 bases. This CDR3 comprises 15 residues. Germline trimming cut 4 bases from V and 3 bases from J; bases unmatched to any gene: 8. In germline, CDR1 is SSHAT, CDR2 FNYEAQ (reference sequence). The CDR3 region has the DNA TGTGCCAGCAGCTCGGGACAGCCCGGGAAAGAGACCCAGTACTTC. Its protein is CASSSGQPGKETQYF.

This clone was picked up one time. The chain carries TRBV27 and TRBJ2-7, with TRBD1 identical over 7 bases. V lost 3 bases to trimming and J lost 2 bases; unmatched junction nucleotides: 4. CDR3 length: 14 residues. Per the germline V gene, CDR1 is MNHEY and CDR2 is SMNVEV (reference sequence). In DNA form, the CDR3 reads TGTGCCAGCAGTTTGAAGACAGGGACCTACGAGCAGTACTTC. It encodes CASSLKTGTYEQYF.

V is TRBV7-2 and J is TRBJ1-2, with 8 bases aligning to TRBD1. V was clipped by 6 bases and J by 4 bases; unmatched bases: 10. Germline loops: CDR1 SGHTA, CDR2 FQGNSA. The CDR3 contains 15 residues. The CDR3 loop reads CASSYPGQVAYGYTF. The CDR3 coding sequence is TGTGCCAGCAGTTACCCGGGACAGGTAGCCTATGGCTACACCTTC. The full variable domain, its missing parts supplied by reference TRBV7-2 and TRBJ1-2, is GAGVSQSPSNKVTEKGKDVELRCDPISGHTALYWYRQSLGQGLEFLIYFQGNSAPDKSGLPSDRFSAERTGGSVSTLTIQRTQQEDSAVYLCASSYPGQVAYGYTFGSGTRLTVV.

This chain joins TRBV5-1 and TRBJ1-1, with D possibly matching TRBD1 (5 bases). CDR1 is SGHRS, CDR2 YFSETQ, per germline. Trimming left V 4 bases short and J 4 bases short, with 11 bases between. The CDR3 consists of 13 residues. The CDR3: CASSNTGGTEAFF. The CDR3 DNA follows: TGCGCCAGCAGCAATACCGGGGGCACTGAAGCTTTCTTT.

J is TRBJ1-1 and V is TRBV14; D unclear. Germline V lookup: CDR1 SGHDN, CDR2 FVKESK. The CDR3 is made up of 13 amino acids. Trimming took off 7 bases at V and 4 bases at J, with 13 bases between the two ends. CDR3 sequence reads: CASTAPGSTEAFF. CDR3 DNA sequence: TGTGCCAGCACTGCCCCAGGTAGCACTGAAGCTTTCTTT.

This sequence joins TRBV5-6 and TRBJ1-1; D call uncertain. This CDR3 spans 11 amino acids. The germline CDR1 and CDR2 sequences are SGHDT and YYEEEE. With 5 bases removed from V and 7 bases from J, the gap between germline ends came to 9 bases. The CDR3 DNA is TGTGCCAGCAGTTTAAATGTTGAAGCTTTCTTT. This encodes CASSLNVEAFF. Complete variable domain (other parts from reference TRBV5-6 and TRBJ1-1): DAGVTQSPTHLIKTRGQQVTLRCSPKSGHDTVSWYQQALGQGPQFIFQYYEEEERQRGNFPDRFSGHQFPNYSSELNVNALLLGDSALYLCASSLNVEAFFGQGTRLTVV.

V gene TRBV28 combines with J gene TRBJ1-2; D is uncertain. Trimming took 6 bases from V and 5 from J, leaving 7 bases between them. The CDR3 runs 11 residues. The germline CDR1 and CDR2 sequences are MDHEN and SYDVKM. CDR3 in amino acids: CASSSIYGYTF. The CDR3 bases are TGTGCCAGCAGCTCTATTTATGGCTACACCTTC.

This clone was detected a few times. This chain links TRBV19 with TRBJ1-1; TRBD1 matches 9 bases. The CDR3 extends over 14 amino acids. The germline V gene has CDR1 LNHDA and CDR2 SQIVND (reference sequence). V gave up 6 bases and J gave up 0 bases; unmatched junction bases: 2. CDR3 nucleotide sequence: TGTGCCAGTAGAGGACAGGGGATGAACACTGAAGCTTTCTTT. Amino acids: CASRGQGMNTEAFF. The complete variable domain, with remaining parts taken from reference TRBV19 and TRBJ1-1, reads DGGITQSPKYLFRKEGQNVTLSCEQNLNHDAMYWYRQDPGQGLRLIYYSQIVNDFQKGDIAEGYSVSREKKESFPLTVTSAQKNPTAFYLCASRGQGMNTEAFFGQGTRLTVV.

This chain links TRBV7-8 with TRBJ2-1; TRBD2 matches 9 bases. There are 19 residues in the CDR3. Germline CDR1 is SGHVS and CDR2 is FQNEAQ. Unmatched junction bases numbered 10, after V lost 1 base and J lost 0 bases. This CDR3 reads CASSLGGGRSGSSYNEQFF. Written as DNA, the CDR3 is TGTGCCAGCAGCTTAGGGGGTGGCCGTAGCGGGAGCTCCTACAATGAGCAGTTCTTC.